This note documents a single TCR beta chain sequence. This entry belongs to a study of T cell changes during pregnancy in multiple sclerosis. Some clones are missing from TCRdb's copy, which holds only in-frame ones; the method was immunoSEQ multiplex PCR. The sample includes some 61,000 clones, under 95% seen only once; the top ten take about 0.92%. The sequence was collected from a female donor with multiple sclerosis, enrolled in a pregnancy study. The material sequenced was peripheral blood, taken in the second trimester of pregnancy.

CDR3 region: CASSDEDLAKNIQYF. CDR3 coding DNA: TGCGCCAGCAGTGACGAAGACTTAGCCAAAAACATTCAGTACTTC. V usage is TRBV10-2 and J usage is TRBJ2-4; D unresolved. The CDR3 runs to 15 residues. V was pared by 3 bases and J by 0 bases, with 9 bases between. Germline V gene data show CDR1 as WSHSY and CDR2 as SAAADI.